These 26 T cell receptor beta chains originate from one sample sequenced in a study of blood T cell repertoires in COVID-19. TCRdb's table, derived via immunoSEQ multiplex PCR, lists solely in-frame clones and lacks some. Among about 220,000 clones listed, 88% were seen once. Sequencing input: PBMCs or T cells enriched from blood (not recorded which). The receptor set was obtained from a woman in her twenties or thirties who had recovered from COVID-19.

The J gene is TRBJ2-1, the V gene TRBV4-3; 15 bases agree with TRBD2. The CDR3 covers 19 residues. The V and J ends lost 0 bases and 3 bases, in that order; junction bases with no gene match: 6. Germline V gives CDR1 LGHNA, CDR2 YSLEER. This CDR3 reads CASSQDGLAGGPGYNEQFF. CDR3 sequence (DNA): TGCGCCAGCAGCCAAGATGGACTAGCGGGGGGGCCTGGCTACAATGAGCAGTTCTTC.

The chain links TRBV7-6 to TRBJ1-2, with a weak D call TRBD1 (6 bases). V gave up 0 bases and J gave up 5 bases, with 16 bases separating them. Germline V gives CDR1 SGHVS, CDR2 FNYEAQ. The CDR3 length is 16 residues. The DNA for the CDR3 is TGTGCCAGCAGCTTAGCCAACAGGGAGGGGATATATGGCTACACCTTC. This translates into CASSLANREGIYGYTF. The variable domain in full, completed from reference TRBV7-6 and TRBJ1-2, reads GAGVSQSPRYKVTKRGQDVALRCDPISGHVSLYWYRQALGQGPEFLTYFNYEAQQDKSGLPNDRFSAERPEGSISTLTIQRTEQRDSAMYRCASSLANREGIYGYTFGSGTRLTVV.

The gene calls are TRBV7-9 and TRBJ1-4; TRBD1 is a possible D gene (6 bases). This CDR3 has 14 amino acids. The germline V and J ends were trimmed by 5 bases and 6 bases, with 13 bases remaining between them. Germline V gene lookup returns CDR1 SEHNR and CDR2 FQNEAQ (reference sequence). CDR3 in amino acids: CASSRGRGDEKLFF. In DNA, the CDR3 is TGTGCCAGCAGCCGAGGCAGGGGAGATGAAAAACTGTTTTTT.

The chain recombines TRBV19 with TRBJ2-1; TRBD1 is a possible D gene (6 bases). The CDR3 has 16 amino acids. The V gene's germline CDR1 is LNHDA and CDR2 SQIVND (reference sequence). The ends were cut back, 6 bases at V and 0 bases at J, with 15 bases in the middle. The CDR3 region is CASRTTGWSSYNEQFF. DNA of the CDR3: TGTGCCAGTAGAACTACAGGGTGGAGCTCCTACAATGAGCAGTTCTTC. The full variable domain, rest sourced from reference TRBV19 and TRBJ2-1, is DGGITQSPKYLFRKEGQNVTLSCEQNLNHDAMYWYRQDPGQGLRLIYYSQIVNDFQKGDIAEGYSVSREKKESFPLTVTSAQKNPTAFYLCASRTTGWSSYNEQFFGPGTRLTVL.

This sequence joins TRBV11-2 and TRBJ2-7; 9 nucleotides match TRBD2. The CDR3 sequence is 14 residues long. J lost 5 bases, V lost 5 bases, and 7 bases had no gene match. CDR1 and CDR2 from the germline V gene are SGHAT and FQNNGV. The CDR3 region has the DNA TGTGCCAGCAGCCTCACGGGACTAGCCGACGAGCAGTACTTC. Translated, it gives CASSLTGLADEQYF.

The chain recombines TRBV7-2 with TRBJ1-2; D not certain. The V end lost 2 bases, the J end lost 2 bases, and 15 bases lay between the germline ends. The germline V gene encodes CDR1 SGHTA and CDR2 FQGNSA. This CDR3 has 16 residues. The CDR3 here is CASSLKLGRRNYGYTF. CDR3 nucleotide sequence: TGTGCCAGCAGCTTAAAATTGGGTCGGAGGAACTATGGCTACACCTTC. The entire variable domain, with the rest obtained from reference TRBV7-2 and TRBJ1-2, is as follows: GAGVSQSPSNKVTEKGKDVELRCDPISGHTALYWYRQSLGQGLEFLIYFQGNSAPDKSGLPSDRFSAERTGGSVSTLTIQRTQQEDSAVYLCASSLKLGRRNYGYTFGSGTRLTVV.

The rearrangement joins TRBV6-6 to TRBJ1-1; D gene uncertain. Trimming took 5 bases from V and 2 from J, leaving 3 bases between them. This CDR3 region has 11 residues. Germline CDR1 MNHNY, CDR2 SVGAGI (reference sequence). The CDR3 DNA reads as TGTGCCAGCAGTATAAACACTGAAGCTTTCTTT. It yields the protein CASSINTEAFF.

The CDR3 sequence is CSASGHTEAFF. The CDR3 region has the DNA TGCAGTGCTAGTGGGCACACTGAAGCTTTCTTT. This chain connects TRBV20-1 to TRBJ1-1; D is unclear. The CDR3 has 11 amino acids. V lost 3 bases and J lost 3, with 5 bases in between. Germline V lookup: CDR1 DFQATT, CDR2 SNEGSKA (reference sequence).

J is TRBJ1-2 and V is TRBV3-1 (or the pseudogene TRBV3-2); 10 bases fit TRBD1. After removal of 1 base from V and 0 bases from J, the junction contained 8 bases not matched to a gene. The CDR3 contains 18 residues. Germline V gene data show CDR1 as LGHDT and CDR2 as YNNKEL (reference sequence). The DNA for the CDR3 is TGTGCCAGCAGCCAAGGGCCGGGACAGGGGTTCCCTAACTATGGCTACACCTTC. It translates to CASSQGPGQGFPNYGYTF.

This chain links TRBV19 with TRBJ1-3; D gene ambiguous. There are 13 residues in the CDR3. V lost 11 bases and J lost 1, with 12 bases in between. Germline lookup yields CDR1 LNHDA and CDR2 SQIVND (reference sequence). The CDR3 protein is CAGPAGSGNTIYF. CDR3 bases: TGTGCCGGCCCTGCGGGGTCTGGAAACACCATATATTTT. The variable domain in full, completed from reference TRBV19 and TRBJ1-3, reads DGGITQSPKYLFRKEGQNVTLSCEQNLNHDAMYWYRQDPGQGLRLIYYSQIVNDFQKGDIAEGYSVSREKKESFPLTVTSAQKNPTAFYLCAGPAGSGNTIYFGEGSWLTVV.

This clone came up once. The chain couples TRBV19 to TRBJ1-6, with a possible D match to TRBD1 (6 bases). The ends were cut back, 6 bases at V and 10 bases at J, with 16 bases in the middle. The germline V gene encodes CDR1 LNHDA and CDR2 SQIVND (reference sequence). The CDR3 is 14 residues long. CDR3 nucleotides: TGTGCCAGTAGGCTCCGGGACATAGTATCACCCCTCCACTTT. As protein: CASRLRDIVSPLHF.

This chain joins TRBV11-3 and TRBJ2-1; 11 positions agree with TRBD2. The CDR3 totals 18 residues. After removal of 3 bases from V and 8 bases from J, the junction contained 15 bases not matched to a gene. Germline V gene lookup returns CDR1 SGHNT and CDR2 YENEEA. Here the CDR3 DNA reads TGTGCCAGCAGCTTTGGATTTTTGGGTAGCGGGGGGGCCGATGAGCAGTTCTTC. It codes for CASSFGFLGSGGADEQFF.

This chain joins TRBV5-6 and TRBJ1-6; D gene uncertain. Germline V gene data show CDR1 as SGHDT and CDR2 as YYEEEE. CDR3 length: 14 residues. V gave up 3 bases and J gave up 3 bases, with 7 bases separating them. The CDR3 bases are TGTGCCAGCAGCTCGAGGTTCTATAATTCACCCCTCCACTTT. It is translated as CASSSRFYNSPLHF.

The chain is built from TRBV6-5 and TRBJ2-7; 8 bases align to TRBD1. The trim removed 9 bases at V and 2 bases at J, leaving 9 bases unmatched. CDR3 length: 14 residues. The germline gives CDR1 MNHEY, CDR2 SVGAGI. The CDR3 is CASTKGTGAYEQYF. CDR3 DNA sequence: TGTGCCAGTACCAAAGGGACAGGCGCCTACGAGCAGTACTTC.

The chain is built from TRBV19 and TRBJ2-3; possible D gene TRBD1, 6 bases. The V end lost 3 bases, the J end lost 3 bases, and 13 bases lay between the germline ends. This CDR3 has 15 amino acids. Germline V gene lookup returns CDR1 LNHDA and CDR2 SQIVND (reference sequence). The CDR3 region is CASSIKGTRTDTQYF. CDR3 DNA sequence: TGTGCCAGTAGTATTAAGGGGACAAGGACAGATACGCAGTATTTT.

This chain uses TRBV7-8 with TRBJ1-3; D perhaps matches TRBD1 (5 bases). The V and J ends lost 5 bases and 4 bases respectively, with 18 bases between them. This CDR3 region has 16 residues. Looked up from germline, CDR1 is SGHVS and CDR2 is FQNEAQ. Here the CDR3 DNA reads TGTGCCAGCAGCCTAATCGGCAGGGTAGCAGGAAACACCATATATTTT. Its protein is CASSLIGRVAGNTIYF.

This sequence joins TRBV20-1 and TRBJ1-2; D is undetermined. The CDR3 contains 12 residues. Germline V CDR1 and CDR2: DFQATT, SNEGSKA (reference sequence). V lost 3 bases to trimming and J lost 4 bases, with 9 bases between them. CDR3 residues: CSASMAGYGYTF. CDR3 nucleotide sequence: TGCAGTGCTAGTATGGCGGGCTATGGCTACACCTTC.

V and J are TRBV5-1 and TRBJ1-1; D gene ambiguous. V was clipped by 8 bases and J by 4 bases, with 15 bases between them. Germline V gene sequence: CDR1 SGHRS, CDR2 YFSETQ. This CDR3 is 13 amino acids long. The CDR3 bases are TGCGCCAGGAACGCCAAAGTCGGCACTGAAGCTTTCTTT. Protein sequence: CARNAKVGTEAFF. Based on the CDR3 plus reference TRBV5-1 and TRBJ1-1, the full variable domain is KAGVTQTPRYLIKTRGQQVTLSCSPISGHRSVSWYQQTPGQGLQFLFEYFSETQRNKGNFPGRFSGRQFSNSRSEMNVSTLELGDSALYLCARNAKVGTEAFFGQGTRLTVV.

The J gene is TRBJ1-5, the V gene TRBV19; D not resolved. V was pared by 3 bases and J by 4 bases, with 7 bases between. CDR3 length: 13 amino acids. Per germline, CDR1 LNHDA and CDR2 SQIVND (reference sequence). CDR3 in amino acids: CASSMGRNQPQHF. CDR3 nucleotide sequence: TGTGCCAGTAGTATGGGCAGAAATCAGCCCCAGCATTTT.

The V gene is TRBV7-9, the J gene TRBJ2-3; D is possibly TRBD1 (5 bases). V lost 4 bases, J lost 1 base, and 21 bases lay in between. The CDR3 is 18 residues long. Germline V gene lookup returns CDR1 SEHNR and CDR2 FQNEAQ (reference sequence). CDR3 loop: CASSSFQGSVRGTDTQYF. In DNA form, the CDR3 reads TGTGCCAGCAGCTCCTTTCAGGGATCCGTAAGAGGCACAGATACGCAGTATTTT.

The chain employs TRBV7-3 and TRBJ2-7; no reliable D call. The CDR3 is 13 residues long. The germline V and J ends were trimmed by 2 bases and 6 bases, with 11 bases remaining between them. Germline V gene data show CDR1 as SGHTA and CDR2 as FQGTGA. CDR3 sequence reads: CASSLAPKSEQYF. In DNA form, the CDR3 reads TGTGCCAGCAGCTTAGCCCCGAAGAGCGAGCAGTACTTC.

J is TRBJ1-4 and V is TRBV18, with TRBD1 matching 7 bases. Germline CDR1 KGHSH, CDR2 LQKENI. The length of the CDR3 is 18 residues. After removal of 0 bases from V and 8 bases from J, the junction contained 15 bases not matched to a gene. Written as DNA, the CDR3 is TGTGCCAGCTCACCACCTGGGACAGTGATTGTTCGGCGCGAAAAACTGTTTTTT. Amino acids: CASSPPGTVIVRREKLFF.

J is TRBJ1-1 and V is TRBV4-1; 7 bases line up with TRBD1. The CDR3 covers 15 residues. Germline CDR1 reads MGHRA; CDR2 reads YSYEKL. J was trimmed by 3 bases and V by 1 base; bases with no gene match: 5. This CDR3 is CASSQGQGGYTEAFF. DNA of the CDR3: TGCGCCAGCAGCCAAGGACAGGGTGGTTACACTGAAGCTTTCTTT.

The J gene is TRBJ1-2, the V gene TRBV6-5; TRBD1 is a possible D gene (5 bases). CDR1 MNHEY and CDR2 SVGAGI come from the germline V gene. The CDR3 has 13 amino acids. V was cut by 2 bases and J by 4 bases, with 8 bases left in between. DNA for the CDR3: TGTGCCAGCAGTTACAGGGGCCCCTATGGCTACACCTTC. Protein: CASSYRGPYGYTF.

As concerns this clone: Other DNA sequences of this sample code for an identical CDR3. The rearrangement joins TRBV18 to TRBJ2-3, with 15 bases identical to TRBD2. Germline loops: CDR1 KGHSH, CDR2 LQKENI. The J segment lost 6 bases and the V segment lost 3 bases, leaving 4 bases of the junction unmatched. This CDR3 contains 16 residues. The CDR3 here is CASSPRTSGGADTQYF. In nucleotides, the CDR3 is TGTGCCAGCTCACCGAGGACTAGCGGGGGGGCGGATACGCAGTATTTT.

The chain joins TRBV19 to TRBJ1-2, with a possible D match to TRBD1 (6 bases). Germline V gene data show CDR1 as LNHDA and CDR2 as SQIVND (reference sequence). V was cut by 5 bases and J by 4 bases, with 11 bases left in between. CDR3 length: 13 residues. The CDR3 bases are TGTGCCAGTAGTTCTACAGGGTCCTATGGCTACACCTTC. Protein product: CASSSTGSYGYTF. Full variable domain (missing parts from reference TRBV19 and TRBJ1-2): DGGITQSPKYLFRKEGQNVTLSCEQNLNHDAMYWYRQDPGQGLRLIYYSQIVNDFQKGDIAEGYSVSREKKESFPLTVTSAQKNPTAFYLCASSSTGSYGYTFGSGTRLTVV.